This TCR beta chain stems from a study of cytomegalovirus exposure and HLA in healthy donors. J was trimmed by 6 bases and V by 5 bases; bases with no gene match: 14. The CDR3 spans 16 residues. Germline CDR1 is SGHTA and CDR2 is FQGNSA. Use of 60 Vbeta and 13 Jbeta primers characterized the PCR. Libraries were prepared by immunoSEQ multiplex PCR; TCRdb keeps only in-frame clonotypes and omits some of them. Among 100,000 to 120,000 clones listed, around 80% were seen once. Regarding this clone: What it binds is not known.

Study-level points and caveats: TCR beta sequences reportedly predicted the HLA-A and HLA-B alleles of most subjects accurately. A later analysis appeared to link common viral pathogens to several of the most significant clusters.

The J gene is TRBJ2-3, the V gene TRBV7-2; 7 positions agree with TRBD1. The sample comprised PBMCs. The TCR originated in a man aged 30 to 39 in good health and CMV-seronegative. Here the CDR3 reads CASSPALGFRGDTQYF. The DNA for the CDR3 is TGTGCCAGCAGCCCCGCGCTGGGCTTCAGGGGGGATACGCAGTATTTT.